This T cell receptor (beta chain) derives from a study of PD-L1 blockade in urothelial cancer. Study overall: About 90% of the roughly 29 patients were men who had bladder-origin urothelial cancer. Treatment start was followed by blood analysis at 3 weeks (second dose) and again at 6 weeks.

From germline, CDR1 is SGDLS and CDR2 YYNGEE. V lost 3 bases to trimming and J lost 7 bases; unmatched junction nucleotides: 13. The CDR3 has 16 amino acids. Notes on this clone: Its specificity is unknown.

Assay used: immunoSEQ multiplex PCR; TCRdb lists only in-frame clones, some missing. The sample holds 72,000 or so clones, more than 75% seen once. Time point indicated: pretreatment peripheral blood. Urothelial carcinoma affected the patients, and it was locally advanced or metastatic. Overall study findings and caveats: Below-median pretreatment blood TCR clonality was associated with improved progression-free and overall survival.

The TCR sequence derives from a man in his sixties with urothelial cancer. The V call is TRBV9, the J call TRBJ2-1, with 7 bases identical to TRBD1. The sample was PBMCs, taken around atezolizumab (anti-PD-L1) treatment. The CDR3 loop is CASSATLDTGVNEQFF. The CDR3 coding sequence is TGTGCCAGCAGCGCCACCCTGGACACAGGGGTTAATGAGCAGTTCTTC.